One sample yielded the 17 T cell receptor beta chains listed below, sequenced in a study of blood T cell repertoires in COVID-19. Profiling relied on immunoSEQ multiplex PCR, and the TCRdb table lists in-frame clones only, not all of them. The sample lists fewer than 200,000 clones; around 79% were seen once. The sequencing input was peripheral blood. Receptors originate from an older woman with COVID-19, enrolled during active disease.

This clone was recorded only once. The rearrangement links TRBV28 to TRBJ1-4; the D is unclear. The CDR3 sequence is 13 residues long. Trimming left V 5 bases short and J 7 bases short, with 11 bases between. Germline lookup yields CDR1 MDHEN and CDR2 SYDVKM. For the CDR3, the DNA is TGTGCCAGCAGTCCATCGAGATCTGAAAAACTGTTTTTT. Amino acids: CASSPSRSEKLFF.

J is TRBJ2-1 and V is TRBV7-8; a weak D match, TRBD1 (5 bases). V shed 5 bases and J shed 6 bases, with 11 bases lying between them. This CDR3 contains 13 residues. Germline V gene sequence: CDR1 SGHVS, CDR2 FQNEAQ. The CDR3 DNA sequence: TGTGCCAGCAGCCCGGTAGGGGCCAATGAGCAGTTCTTC. Translated: CASSPVGANEQFF.

The chain uses TRBV9 and TRBJ1-1, with a possible D match to TRBD1 (6 bases). Germline V gene sequence: CDR1 SGDLS, CDR2 YYNGEE. The CDR3 loop spans 16 amino acids. Trimming cost V 3 bases and J 6 bases, with 21 bases left between them. The CDR3 reads CASSADPTGLLAEAFF. For the CDR3, the DNA is TGTGCCAGCAGCGCCGACCCCACAGGGTTATTAGCTGAAGCTTTCTTT.

The chain combines TRBV30 with TRBJ2-3; 12 positions match TRBD2. CDR1 is GTSNPN and CDR2 is SVGIG in the germline V gene (reference sequence). After removal of 0 bases from V and 5 bases from J, the junction contained 6 bases not matched to a gene. This CDR3 has 16 residues. This chain's CDR3 is CAWSVASGRAGDTQYF. The DNA for the CDR3 is TGTGCCTGGAGTGTAGCTAGCGGGAGGGCAGGAGATACGCAGTATTTT.

This chain connects TRBV10-3 to TRBJ2-7; TRBD1 matches 7 bases. The germline CDR1 and CDR2 sequences are ENHRY and SYGVKD. V gave up 1 base and J gave up 3 bases; unmatched junction bases: 0. This CDR3 region has 13 residues. CDR3: CAISEWDSYEQYV. The CDR3, as DNA: TGTGCCATCAGTGAGTGGGACAGCTACGAGCAGTACGTC.

The chain has TRBV5-1 and TRBJ1-4; possible D gene TRBD1, 5 bases. Germline V lookup: CDR1 SGHRS, CDR2 YFSETQ. The CDR3 consists of 14 residues. V was trimmed by 0 bases and J by 5 bases, leaving 8 bases between them. As DNA, the CDR3 is TGCGCCAGCAGCTTGGAACGGGGGAATGAAAAACTGTTTTTT. Encoded protein: CASSLERGNEKLFF.

This chain joins TRBV5-1 and TRBJ2-3, with D perhaps TRBD1 (5 bases). This CDR3 comprises 14 residues. In germline, CDR1 is SGHRS, CDR2 YFSETQ. V was shortened by 5 bases and J by 0 bases, with 10 bases between the two germline ends. The CDR3 loop is CASRKGPSTDTQYF. The CDR3 nucleotides read TGCGCCAGCAGAAAGGGGCCTAGCACAGATACGCAGTATTTT.

The J gene is TRBJ1-4, the V gene TRBV28; tentative D call: TRBD1 (5 bases). The CDR3 loop spans 13 amino acids. V dropped 6 bases and J dropped 14 bases, with 19 bases sitting between them. Germline-derived CDR1 and CDR2 are MDHEN and SYDVKM. The CDR3 nucleotides are TGTGCCAGCAGGCAGGGTTTTTTAAAAAGGCTGTTTTTT. As protein: CASRQGFLKRLFF.

This clone was found a few times. The chain carries TRBV30 and TRBJ2-1; D may be TRBD2 (6 bases). This CDR3 spans 17 amino acids. Trimming stripped 2 bases from V and 0 bases from J, with 17 bases between. Germline values: CDR1 GTSNPN, CDR2 SVGIG (reference sequence). The CDR3 coding sequence is TGTGCCTGGAGTCTGGGCGGGGCTGACTACTCCTACAATGAGCAGTTCTTC. It yields the protein CAWSLGGADYSYNEQFF.

This clone was detected a few times. This chain links TRBV15 with TRBJ2-1; D gene ambiguous. Trimming cost V 0 bases and J 0 bases, with 9 bases left between them. Germline V gene data show CDR1 as LNHNV and CDR2 as YYDKDF (reference sequence). The CDR3 extends over 16 amino acids. DNA for the CDR3: TGTGCCACCAGCAGAGAGACATCAAGCTCCTACAATGAGCAGTTCTTC. Translated: CATSRETSSSYNEQFF.

This clone is judged medium-sized. The rearrangement joins TRBV11-3 to TRBJ1-6; TRBD1 might be the D (6 bases). Trimming stripped 5 bases from V and 6 bases from J, with 11 bases between. The germline V gene encodes CDR1 SGHNT and CDR2 YENEEA. This CDR3 spans 14 amino acids. The CDR3 DNA follows: TGTGCCAGCAGCCATGGACAGTCTAATTCACCCCTCCACTTT. Translated, it gives CASSHGQSNSPLHF.

This clone was recorded once. The rearrangement links TRBV2 to TRBJ2-5; 11 nucleotides agree with TRBD2. Trimming cost V 3 bases and J 5 bases; bases outside gene matches: 11. CDR3 length: 17 amino acids. Germline assignment: CDR1 SNHLY and CDR2 FYNNEI. Here the CDR3 DNA reads TGTGCCAGCAGTGATTCCCTAGCGGGGGGCCCCCAGGAGACCCAGTACTTC. Translated: CASSDSLAGGPQETQYF. The whole variable domain, filled in from reference TRBV2 and TRBJ2-5, reads EPEVTQTPSHQVTQMGQEVILRCVPISNHLYFYWYRQILGQKVEFLVSFYNNEISEKSEIFDDQFSVERPDGSNFTLKIRSTKLEDSAMYFCASSDSLAGGPQETQYFGPGTRLLVL.

The rearrangement links TRBV18 to TRBJ1-1; 12 bases match TRBD1. V shed 4 bases, J shed 4 bases, and the junction held 7 bases outside the gene matches. This CDR3 is 16 amino acids long. Germline V CDR1 and CDR2: KGHSH, LQKENI. CDR3 in amino acids: CASSLWDRGLGTEAFF. The CDR3, as DNA: TGTGCCAGCTCACTATGGGACAGGGGGCTCGGCACTGAAGCTTTCTTT. Full variable domain (rest looked up from reference TRBV18 and TRBJ1-1): NAGVMQNPRHLVRRRGQEARLRCSPMKGHSHVYWYRQLPEEGLKFMVYLQKENIIDESGMPKERFSAEFPKEGPSILRIQQVVRGDSAAYFCASSLWDRGLGTEAFFGQGTRLTVV.

The rearrangement uses TRBV7-2 and TRBJ2-4, with TRBD1 identical over 9 bases. The CDR3 spans 15 residues. V dropped 4 bases and J dropped 6; count of bases not matched to a gene: 7. Germline loops: CDR1 SGHTA, CDR2 FQGNSA. CDR3 nucleotides: TGTGCCAGCAGCTCCCAACAGGGGGCTAGAAACATTCAGTACTTC. It specifies CASSSQQGARNIQYF.

The V call is TRBV6-6, the J call TRBJ1-1; D is perhaps TRBD1 (5 bases). Germline V gene data show CDR1 as MNHNY and CDR2 as SVGAGI (reference sequence). Trimming removed 5 bases from V and 1 base from J, with 14 bases in between. This CDR3 is built from 15 residues. DNA for the CDR3: TGTGCCAGCAGTCTTGATAGGGGCCCGAACACTGAAGCTTTCTTT. Translation: CASSLDRGPNTEAFF.

The chain combines TRBV5-1 with TRBJ2-1; 13 bases align to TRBD2. Germline CDR1 and CDR2: SGHRS and YFSETQ. Trimming removed 4 bases from V and 5 bases from J; junction bases left unmatched: 9. CDR3 size: 17 residues. The CDR3 protein is CASSPWTSGRLNNEQFF. The CDR3 bases are TGCGCCAGCAGCCCCTGGACTAGCGGGAGATTAAACAATGAGCAGTTCTTC.

The chain uses TRBV6-5 and TRBJ2-2; TRBD1 matches 9 bases. Germline-derived CDR1 and CDR2 are MNHEY and SVGAGI. V was pared by 5 bases and J by 5 bases, with 3 bases of the junction left unmatched. This CDR3 is 14 amino acids long. CDR3 sequence: CASSRQGGTGELFF. The DNA for the CDR3 is TGTGCCAGCAGTCGACAGGGGGGGACCGGGGAGCTGTTTTTT.